This passage covers 28 T cell receptor beta chains from one sample sequenced in a study of cytomegalovirus exposure and HLA in healthy donors. PCR was performed using 60 Vbeta and 13 Jbeta primers. Assay used: immunoSEQ multiplex PCR; TCRdb lists only in-frame clones, some missing. The data show about 200,000 clones, with around four fifths seen just once and 6.5% held by the top ten. The sample consisted of PBMCs. These receptors came from a woman aged 45 to 65 in good health and CMV-seropositive.

The rearrangement uses TRBV7-2 and TRBJ1-2; tentative D call: TRBD1 (5 bases). CDR1 is SGHTA and CDR2 is FQGNSA in the germline V gene. Between the trimmed V and J ends, which lost 4 bases and 6 bases, there was a span of 12 bases. This CDR3 region has 13 residues. The CDR3 DNA reads as TGTGCCAGCAGCTCAGGGCAATTGCATGGCTACACCTTC. Amino acid sequence: CASSSGQLHGYTF.

The chain recombines TRBV28 with TRBJ1-2; 9 nucleotides line up with TRBD1. Germline CDR1 and CDR2: MDHEN and SYDVKM. The CDR3 extends over 15 amino acids. J was trimmed by 7 bases and V by 6 bases; bases with no gene match: 12. The CDR3 nucleotides are TGTGCCAGCAGCCGAATTACAGGGGGCGCAGGTGGCTACACCTTC. It specifies CASSRITGGAGGYTF.

The chain joins TRBV19 to TRBJ2-2; 7 bases match TRBD1. The CDR3 is 16 amino acids. Germline assignment: CDR1 LNHDA and CDR2 SQIVND (reference sequence). J lost 2 bases, V lost 9 bases, and 12 bases had no gene match. CDR3 sequence reads: CASLDRVGLNTGELFF. In DNA form, the CDR3 reads TGTGCCAGCCTTGACAGGGTTGGGCTCAACACCGGGGAGCTGTTTTTT. The variable domain in full, with the rest retrieved from reference TRBV19 and TRBJ2-2, is DGGITQSPKYLFRKEGQNVTLSCEQNLNHDAMYWYRQDPGQGLRLIYYSQIVNDFQKGDIAEGYSVSREKKESFPLTVTSAQKNPTAFYLCASLDRVGLNTGELFFGEGSRLTVL.

The chain is built from TRBV6-1 and TRBJ1-1; D gene unclear. With 4 bases removed from V and 3 bases from J, the gap between germline ends came to 6 bases. Germline CDR1 MNHNS, CDR2 SASEGT. The CDR3 is 12 amino acids. CDR3 sequence: CASSVTDTEAFF. The CDR3 DNA follows: TGTGCCAGCAGTGTTACGGACACTGAAGCTTTCTTT.

The V and J genes are TRBV2 and TRBJ1-4, with TRBD1 matching over 7 bases. This CDR3 is built from 11 residues. After removal of 6 bases from V and 16 bases from J, the junction contained 8 bases not matched to a gene. Germline values: CDR1 SNHLY, CDR2 FYNNEI. CDR3 nucleotides: TGTGCCAGCAGCCGTGGACAGGAACCGTTTTTT. It is translated as CASSRGQEPFF.

This clone was observed a handful of times. The rearrangement uses TRBV12-5 and TRBJ1-3; D gene ambiguous. From germline, CDR1 is LGHNT and CDR2 FRNRAP. CDR3 length equals 14 residues. V was clipped by 2 bases and J by 2 bases, with 7 bases between them. Here the CDR3 reads CASGLSPTGNTIYF. CDR3 bases: TGTGCTAGTGGTTTGTCGCCTACTGGAAACACCATATATTTT.

The J gene is TRBJ2-2, the V gene TRBV6-6, with 8 bases fitting TRBD2. After removal of 6 bases from V and 2 bases from J, the junction contained 5 bases not matched to a gene. Looked up from germline, CDR1 is MNHNY and CDR2 is SVGAGI (reference sequence). The CDR3 totals 15 residues. In DNA, the CDR3 is TGTGCCAGCAGGAGTAGCGGGGATAACACCGGGGAGCTGTTTTTT. Translation gives CASRSSGDNTGELFF.

V usage is TRBV14 and J usage is TRBJ2-2; tentative D call: TRBD2 (6 bases). Germline V gene sequence: CDR1 SGHDN, CDR2 FVKESK. Trimming took 1 base from V and 7 from J, leaving 13 bases between them. This CDR3 has 15 residues. CDR3 sequence (DNA): TGTGCCAGCAGCCAAGTTCGGGGGAAGGTCGGGGAGCTGTTTTTT. This translates into CASSQVRGKVGELFF.

This clone was seen a single time. V and J are TRBV11-1 and TRBJ2-7; D unclear. V lost 5 bases and J lost 2, with 13 bases in between. The CDR3 covers 14 residues. Germline-derived CDR1 and CDR2 are SGHAT and FQDESV (reference sequence). The CDR3 spells CASSPFSSTYEQYF. The CDR3 bases are TGTGCCAGCAGCCCCTTTAGCTCGACCTACGAGCAGTACTTC.

The chain is built from TRBV2 and TRBJ1-4, with D perhaps matching TRBD1 (5 bases). Germline V lookup: CDR1 SNHLY, CDR2 FYNNEI. The length of the CDR3 is 14 residues. Trimming left V 11 bases short and J 3 bases short, with 16 bases between. For the CDR3, the DNA is TGTGCCTCGTCCCAGGGTATCGCTAATGAAAAACTGTTTTTT. Protein: CASSQGIANEKLFF.

This clone was picked up a small number of times. The V gene is TRBV19, the J gene TRBJ2-2, with a possible D match to TRBD1 (6 bases). Germline values: CDR1 LNHDA, CDR2 SQIVND (reference sequence). The CDR3 consists of 16 residues. The ends were cut back, 4 bases at V and 1 base at J, with 13 bases in the middle. CDR3 DNA: TGTGCCAGTAGTAGAATACCGGGACAGAACACCGGGGAGCTGTTTTTT. This gives the protein CASSRIPGQNTGELFF.

The gene calls are TRBV19 and TRBJ2-7; possibly TRBD1 for D (5 bases). The CDR3 has 17 amino acids. Germline loops: CDR1 LNHDA, CDR2 SQIVND (reference sequence). The ends were cut back, 4 bases at V and 3 bases at J, with 22 bases in the middle. CDR3 nucleotides: TGTGCCAGTAGTAGAAATAGTGGACAAGGCGCTATCTACGAGCAGTACTTC. This encodes CASSRNSGQGAIYEQYF.

About this clone: A read error may account for a junction end that differs from germline. This chain uses TRBV7-9 with TRBJ2-3; D is undetermined. Germline CDR1 SEHNR, CDR2 FQNEAQ (reference sequence). The CDR3 runs to 9 residues. The CDR3 spells CSSSPLGAF. DNA for the CDR3: TGTTCCAGCAGCCCTCTGGGCGCTTTT. Full variable domain (outside the CDR3, taken from reference TRBV7-9 and TRBJ2-3): DTGVSQNPRHKITKRGQNVTFRCDPISEHNRLYWYRQTLGQGPEFLTYFQNEAQLEKSRLLSDRFSAERPKGSFSTLEIQRTEQGDSAMYLCSSSPLGAFGPGTRLTVL.

The genes are TRBV6-6 and TRBJ2-1, with 12 nucleotides matching TRBD2. Germline loops: CDR1 MNHNY, CDR2 SVGAGI (reference sequence). With 4 bases clipped from V and 8 bases from J, the junction kept 9 bases outside the gene matches. The CDR3 totals 16 residues. The CDR3, as DNA: TGTGCCAGCAGTTCCCGACTAGCGGGAGTTACACATGAGCAGTTCTTC. Its protein product is CASSSRLAGVTHEQFF.

CDR3 in DNA: TGTGCCAGCAGCTTAGCGAGGTCGGGGGGGAATGAGCAGTTCTTC. It yields the protein CASSLARSGGNEQFF. The V call is TRBV7-9, the J call TRBJ2-1, with 8 bases that match TRBD2. The CDR3 spans 15 residues. With 0 bases clipped from V and 7 bases from J, the junction kept 5 bases outside the gene matches. The germline CDR1 and CDR2 sequences are SEHNR and FQNEAQ (reference sequence). The whole variable domain, filled in from reference TRBV7-9 and TRBJ2-1, reads DTGVSQNPRHKITKRGQNVTFRCDPISEHNRLYWYRQTLGQGPEFLTYFQNEAQLEKSRLLSDRFSAERPKGSFSTLEIQRTEQGDSAMYLCASSLARSGGNEQFFGPGTRLTVL.

The rearrangement uses TRBV5-1 and TRBJ2-3; no clear D gene. The germline CDR1 and CDR2 sequences are SGHRS and YFSETQ. The CDR3 length is 17 residues. Between the trimmed V and J ends, which lost 4 bases and 1 base, there was a span of 19 bases. The CDR3 sequence is CASSRPGSNSGTDTQYF. The CDR3 DNA reads TGCGCCAGCAGCAGACCCGGGTCCAATTCGGGCACAGATACGCAGTATTTT.

This chain joins TRBV6-6 and TRBJ1-1, with a weak D call TRBD1 (5 bases). CDR3 size: 13 residues. V was trimmed by 2 bases and J by 11 bases, leaving 15 bases between them. Looked up from germline, CDR1 is MNHNY and CDR2 is SVGAGI (reference sequence). The DNA of the CDR3 is TGTGCCAGCAGTTACAACTCGGGAGGGGTGGCTTTCTTT. Its protein is CASSYNSGGVAFF.

The chain is built from TRBV27 and TRBJ1-2; 12 nucleotides line up with TRBD1. The CDR3 is 17 residues long. The germline gives CDR1 MNHEY, CDR2 SMNVEV (reference sequence). The ends lost 2 bases at V and 3 bases at J; junction bases unmatched: 7. CDR3 in DNA: TGTGCCAGCAGTTTAAAAGGGGACAGGGGGCGCGACTATGGCTACACCTTC. Translated, it gives CASSLKGDRGRDYGYTF.

The chain is built from TRBV5-4 and TRBJ1-2; unclear D gene. Germline V gene lookup returns CDR1 SGHNT and CDR2 YYREEE (reference sequence). Trimming left V 4 bases short and J 5 bases short, with 12 bases between. The CDR3 totals 13 residues. For the CDR3, the DNA is TGTGCCAGCAGCCCTACGGGTCAATATGGCTACACCTTC. This encodes CASSPTGQYGYTF.

The J gene is TRBJ2-1, the V gene TRBV7-2, with 8 bases matching TRBD2. V lost 5 bases, J lost 0 bases, and 3 bases stayed unmatched. This CDR3 is built from 15 residues. Germline lookup yields CDR1 SGHTA and CDR2 FQGNSA. CDR3 region: CASSTSGSSYNEQFF. The DNA of the CDR3 is TGTGCCAGCAGCACGAGCGGGAGCTCCTACAATGAGCAGTTCTTC.

The chain couples TRBV28 to TRBJ2-7; 10 positions match TRBD2. The CDR3 has 18 amino acids. V gave up 2 bases and J gave up 4 bases; unmatched junction bases: 14. Germline CDR1 and CDR2: MDHEN and SYDVKM. CDR3 nucleotides: TGTGCCAGCAGTTTAAGGGCTTCTCCGTCTAGCGGGAGATACGAGCAGTACTTC. Amino acids: CASSLRASPSSGRYEQYF.

Note on this clone: Other DNA sequences in the same sample also yield this CDR3. This chain connects TRBV5-1 to TRBJ2-5, with 7 positions matching TRBD1. Germline-derived CDR1 and CDR2 are SGHRS and YFSETQ. The CDR3 consists of 14 residues. Trimming took 4 bases from V and 0 from J; bases not matched to a gene: 3. The CDR3 sequence is CASSLGQYQETQYF. The DNA for the CDR3 is TGCGCCAGCAGCCTGGGACAGTACCAAGAGACCCAGTACTTC.

The chain employs TRBV11-3 and TRBJ2-7; 8 bases are a match to TRBD1. This CDR3 spans 15 amino acids. With V trimmed by 5 bases and J by 4 bases, 10 bases remained unmatched. Germline values: CDR1 SGHNT, CDR2 YENEEA. This CDR3 is CASSQGGTGLYEQYF. DNA for the CDR3: TGTGCCAGCAGCCAGGGCGGGACAGGCCTTTACGAGCAGTACTTC.

The CDR3 region has the DNA TGTGCCAGCAGCTCTGGACTGGAGACCCAGTACTTC. Protein sequence: CASSSGLETQYF. The chain couples TRBV7-2 to TRBJ2-5, with TRBD2 as a possible D gene (5 bases). Germline V gives CDR1 SGHTA, CDR2 FQGNSA. CDR3 size: 12 residues. Trimming left V 4 bases short and J 5 bases short, with 8 bases between.

The V call is TRBV14, the J call TRBJ2-1; 12 bases match TRBD2. Germline assignment: CDR1 SGHDN and CDR2 FVKESK. The CDR3 is 20 amino acids. The V gene end was trimmed by 3 bases and the J gene end by 3 bases; junction bases not matched to a gene: 15. DNA of the CDR3: TGTGCCAGCAGCCAGGTCTGGACTACTAGCGGGGGGCAACACTACAATGAGCAGTTCTTC. Its translation is CASSQVWTTSGGQHYNEQFF.

As DNA, the CDR3 is TGTGCCAGCTCACCGGGACAGGGGGCTGAAAAACTGTTTTTT. As protein: CASSPGQGAEKLFF. The V and J genes are TRBV18 and TRBJ1-4; 12 positions agree with TRBD1. The CDR3 loop spans 14 amino acids. Germline CDR1 reads KGHSH; CDR2 reads LQKENI. Unmatched junction bases numbered 0, after V lost 3 bases and J lost 7 bases. Variable domain in full (rest from reference TRBV18 and TRBJ1-4): NAGVMQNPRHLVRRRGQEARLRCSPMKGHSHVYWYRQLPEEGLKFMVYLQKENIIDESGMPKERFSAEFPKEGPSILRIQQVVRGDSAAYFCASSPGQGAEKLFFGSGTQLSVL.

The genes are TRBV20-1 and TRBJ2-7; D gene uncertain. Trimming stripped 5 bases from V and 1 base from J, with 6 bases between. The V gene's germline CDR1 is DFQATT and CDR2 SNEGSKA (reference sequence). The CDR3 sequence is 11 residues long. The CDR3 bases are TGCAGTGCTTTACAGTCCTACGAGCAGTACTTC. Translated, it gives CSALQSYEQYF.

The genes are TRBV25-1 and TRBJ1-5; possible D gene TRBD1, 6 bases. The CDR3 consists of 15 residues. Germline V CDR1 and CDR2: MGHDK, SYGVNS. V lost 2 bases and J lost 2, with 10 bases in between. The CDR3 loop reads CASSEAGAGNQPQHF. The CDR3 DNA follows: TGTGCCAGCAGTGAAGCGGGGGCAGGCAATCAGCCCCAGCATTTT. Supplemented by reference TRBV25-1 and TRBJ1-5, the full variable domain reads EADIYQTPRYLVIGTGKKITLECSQTMGHDKMYWYQQDPGMELHLIHYSYGVNSTEKGDLSSESTVSRIRTEHFPLTLESARPSHTSQYLCASSEAGAGNQPQHFGDGTRLSIL.